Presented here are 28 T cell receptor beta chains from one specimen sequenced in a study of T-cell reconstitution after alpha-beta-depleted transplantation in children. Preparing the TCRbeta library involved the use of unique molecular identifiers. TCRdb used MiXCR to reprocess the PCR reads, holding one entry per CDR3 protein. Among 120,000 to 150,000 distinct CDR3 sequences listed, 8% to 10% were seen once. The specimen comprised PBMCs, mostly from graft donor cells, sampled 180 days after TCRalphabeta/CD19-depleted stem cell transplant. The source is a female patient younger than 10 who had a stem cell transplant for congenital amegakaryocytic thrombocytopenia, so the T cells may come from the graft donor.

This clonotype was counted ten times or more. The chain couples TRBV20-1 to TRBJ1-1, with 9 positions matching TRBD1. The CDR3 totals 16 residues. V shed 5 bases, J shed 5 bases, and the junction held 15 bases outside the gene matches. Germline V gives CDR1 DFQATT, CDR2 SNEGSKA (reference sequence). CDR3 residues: CSAGTGGAGVFTEAFF. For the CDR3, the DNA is TGCAGTGCTGGAACAGGGGGCGCAGGTGTCTTTACTGAAGCTTTCTTT.

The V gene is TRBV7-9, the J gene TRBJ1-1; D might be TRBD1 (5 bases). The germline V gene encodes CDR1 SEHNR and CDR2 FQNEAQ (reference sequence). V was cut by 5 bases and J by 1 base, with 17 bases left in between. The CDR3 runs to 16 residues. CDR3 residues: CASSRGGGRWNTEAFF. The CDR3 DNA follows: TGTGCCAGCAGCCGGGGGGGGGGACGGTGGAACACTGAAGCTTTCTTT.

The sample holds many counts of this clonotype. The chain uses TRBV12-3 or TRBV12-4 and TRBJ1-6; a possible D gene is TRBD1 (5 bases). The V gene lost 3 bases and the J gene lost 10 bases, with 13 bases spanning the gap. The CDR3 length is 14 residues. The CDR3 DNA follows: TGTGCCAGCAGTTTTGTGGGGCGGGGGTCACCCCTCCACTTT. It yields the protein CASSFVGRGSPLHF.

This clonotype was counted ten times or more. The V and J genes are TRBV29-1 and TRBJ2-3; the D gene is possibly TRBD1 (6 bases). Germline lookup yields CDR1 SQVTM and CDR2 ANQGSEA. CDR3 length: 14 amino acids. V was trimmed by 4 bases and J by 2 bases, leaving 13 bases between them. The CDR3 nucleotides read TGCAGCGTTGCGGTGACAGGAGTCACAGATACGCAGTATTTT. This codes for CSVAVTGVTDTQYF.

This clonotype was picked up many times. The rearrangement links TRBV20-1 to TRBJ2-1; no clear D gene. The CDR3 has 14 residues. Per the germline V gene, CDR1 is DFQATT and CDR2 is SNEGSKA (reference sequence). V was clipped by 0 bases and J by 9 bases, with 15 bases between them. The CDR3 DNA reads TGCAGTGCTAGAGACCGGGCCATTCTCGGTGAGCAGTTCTTC. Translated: CSARDRAILGEQFF.

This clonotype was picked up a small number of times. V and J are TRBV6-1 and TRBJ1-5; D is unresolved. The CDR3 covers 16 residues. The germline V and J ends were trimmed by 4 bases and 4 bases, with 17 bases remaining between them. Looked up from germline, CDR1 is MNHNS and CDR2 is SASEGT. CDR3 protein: CASSGEWYLINQPQHF. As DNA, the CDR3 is TGTGCCAGCAGTGGTGAGTGGTACCTCATTAATCAGCCCCAGCATTTT.

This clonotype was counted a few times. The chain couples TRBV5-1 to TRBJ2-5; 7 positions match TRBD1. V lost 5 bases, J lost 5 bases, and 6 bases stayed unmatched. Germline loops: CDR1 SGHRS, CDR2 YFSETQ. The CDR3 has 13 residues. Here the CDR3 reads CASSPDRVETQYF. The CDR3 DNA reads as TGCGCCAGCAGTCCTGACAGGGTTGAGACCCAGTACTTC.

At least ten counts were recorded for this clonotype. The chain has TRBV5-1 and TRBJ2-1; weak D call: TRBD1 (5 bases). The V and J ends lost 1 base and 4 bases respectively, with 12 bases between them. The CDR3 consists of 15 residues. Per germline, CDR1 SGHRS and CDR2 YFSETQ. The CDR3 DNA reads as TGCGCCAGCAGCTTGATGCAGGGCCGTTACAATGAGCAGTTCTTC. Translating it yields CASSLMQGRYNEQFF.

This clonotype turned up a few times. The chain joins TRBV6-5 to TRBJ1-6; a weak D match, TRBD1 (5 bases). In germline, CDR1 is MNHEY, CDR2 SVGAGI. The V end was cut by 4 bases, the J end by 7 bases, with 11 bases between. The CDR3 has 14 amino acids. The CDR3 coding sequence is TGTGCCAGCAGTTTCGGGACTTCAAATTCACCCCTCCACTTT. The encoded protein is CASSFGTSNSPLHF.

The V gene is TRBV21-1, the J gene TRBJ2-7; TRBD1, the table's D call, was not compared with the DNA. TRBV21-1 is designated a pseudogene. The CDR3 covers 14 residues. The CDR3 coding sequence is TGTGCCAGCATAGGACACTCGACCTCCTACGAGCAGTACTTC. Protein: CASIGHSTSYEQYF.

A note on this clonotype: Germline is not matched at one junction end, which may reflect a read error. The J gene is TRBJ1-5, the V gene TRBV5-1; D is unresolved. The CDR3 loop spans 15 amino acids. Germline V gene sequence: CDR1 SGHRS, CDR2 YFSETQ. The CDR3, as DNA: TGCGCCAGCAGCTTGGAGGTCCTGACCAATGAGCCCCAGCATTTT. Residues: CASSLEVLTNEPQHF.

The CDR3 DNA reads TGCGCCAGCAGATCTGATCCGGGCCTCCCGAAAATCAGGGATGGCTACACCTTC. Translating gives CASRSDPGLPKIRDGYTF. The chain carries TRBV5-1 and TRBJ1-2; a weak D match, TRBD1 (5 bases). CDR3 length equals 18 residues. The V and J ends lost 5 bases and 6 bases respectively, with 29 bases between them. Germline lookup yields CDR1 SGHRS and CDR2 YFSETQ.

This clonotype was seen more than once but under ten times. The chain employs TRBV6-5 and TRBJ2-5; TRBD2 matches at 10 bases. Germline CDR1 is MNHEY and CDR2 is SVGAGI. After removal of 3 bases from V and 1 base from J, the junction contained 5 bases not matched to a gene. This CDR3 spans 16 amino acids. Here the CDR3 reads CASSYPASGGQETQYF. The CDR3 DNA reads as TGTGCCAGCAGTTATCCGGCTAGCGGGGGCCAAGAGACCCAGTACTTC.

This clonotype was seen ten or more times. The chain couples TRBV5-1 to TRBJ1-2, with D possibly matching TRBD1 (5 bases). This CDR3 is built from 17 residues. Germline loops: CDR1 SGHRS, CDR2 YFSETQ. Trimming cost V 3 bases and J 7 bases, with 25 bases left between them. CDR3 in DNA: TGCGCCAGCAGCTCAGAATTCTATACAGGCTCTTCGGGTGGCTACACCTTC. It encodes CASSSEFYTGSSGGYTF. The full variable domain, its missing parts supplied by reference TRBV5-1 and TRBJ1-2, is KAGVTQTPRYLIKTRGQQVTLSCSPISGHRSVSWYQQTPGQGLQFLFEYFSETQRNKGNFPGRFSGRQFSNSRSEMNVSTLELGDSALYLCASSSEFYTGSSGGYTFGSGTRLTVV.

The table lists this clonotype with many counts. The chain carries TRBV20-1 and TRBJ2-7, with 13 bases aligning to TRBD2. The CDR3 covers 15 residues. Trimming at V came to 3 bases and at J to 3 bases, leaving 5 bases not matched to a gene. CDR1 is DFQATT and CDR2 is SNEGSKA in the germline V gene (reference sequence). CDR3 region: CSASVGTSGNYEQYF. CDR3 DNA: TGCAGTGCTAGTGTGGGGACTAGCGGGAACTACGAGCAGTACTTC.

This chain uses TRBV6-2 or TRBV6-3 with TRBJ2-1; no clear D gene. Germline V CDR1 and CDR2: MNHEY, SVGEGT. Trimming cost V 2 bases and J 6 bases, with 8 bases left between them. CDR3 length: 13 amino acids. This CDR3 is CASSYRRCNEQFF. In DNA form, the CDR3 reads TGTGCCAGCAGTTACCGGCGCTGCAATGAGCAGTTCTTC.

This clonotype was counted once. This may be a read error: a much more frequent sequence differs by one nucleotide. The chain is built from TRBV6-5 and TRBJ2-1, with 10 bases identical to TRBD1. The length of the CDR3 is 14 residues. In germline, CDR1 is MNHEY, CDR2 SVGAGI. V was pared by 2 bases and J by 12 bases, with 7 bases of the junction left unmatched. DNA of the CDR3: TGTGCCAGCAGTTACAGGACAGGGGGGGATGTGCAGTTCTTC. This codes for CASSYRTGGDVQFF.

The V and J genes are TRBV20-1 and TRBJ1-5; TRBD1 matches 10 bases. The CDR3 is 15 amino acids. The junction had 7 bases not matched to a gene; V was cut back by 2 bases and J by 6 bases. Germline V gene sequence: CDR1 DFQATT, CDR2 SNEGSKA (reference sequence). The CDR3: CSARWPGQGFQPQHF. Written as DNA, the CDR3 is TGCAGTGCTAGATGGCCGGGACAGGGGTTTCAGCCCCAGCATTTT.

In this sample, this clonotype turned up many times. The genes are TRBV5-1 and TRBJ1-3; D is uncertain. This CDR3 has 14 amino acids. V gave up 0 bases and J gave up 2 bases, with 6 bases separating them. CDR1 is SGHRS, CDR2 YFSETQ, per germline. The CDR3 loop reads CASSLGGAGNTIYF. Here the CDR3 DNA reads TGCGCCAGCAGCTTGGGTGGAGCTGGAAACACCATATATTTT.

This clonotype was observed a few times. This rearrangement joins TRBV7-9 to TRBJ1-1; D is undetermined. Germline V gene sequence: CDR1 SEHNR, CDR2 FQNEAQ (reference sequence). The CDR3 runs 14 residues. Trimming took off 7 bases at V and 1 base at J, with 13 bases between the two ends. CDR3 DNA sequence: TGTGCCAGCACCCCAGGAGGCTGGAACACTGAAGCTTTCTTT. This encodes CASTPGGWNTEAFF.

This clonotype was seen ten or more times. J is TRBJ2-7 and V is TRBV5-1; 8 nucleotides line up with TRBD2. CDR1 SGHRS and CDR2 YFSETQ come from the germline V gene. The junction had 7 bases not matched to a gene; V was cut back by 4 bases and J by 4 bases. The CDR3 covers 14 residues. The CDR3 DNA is TGCGCCAGCAGCCCGGGGGGGATAGTGTACGAGCAGTACTTC. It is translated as CASSPGGIVYEQYF.

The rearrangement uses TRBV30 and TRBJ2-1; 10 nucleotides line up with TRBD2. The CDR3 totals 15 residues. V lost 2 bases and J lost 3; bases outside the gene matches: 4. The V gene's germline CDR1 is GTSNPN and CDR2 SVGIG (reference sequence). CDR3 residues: CAWSLTSGYYNEQFF. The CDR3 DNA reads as TGTGCCTGGAGTTTGACTAGCGGGTACTACAATGAGCAGTTCTTC.

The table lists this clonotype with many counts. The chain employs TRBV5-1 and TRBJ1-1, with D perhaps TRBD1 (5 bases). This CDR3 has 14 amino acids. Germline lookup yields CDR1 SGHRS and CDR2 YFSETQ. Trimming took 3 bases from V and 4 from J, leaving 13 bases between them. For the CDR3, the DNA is TGCGCCAGCAGCTCCGAGTGGGGCGGCACTGAAGCTTTCTTT. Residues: CASSSEWGGTEAFF. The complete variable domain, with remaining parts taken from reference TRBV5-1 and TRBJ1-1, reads KAGVTQTPRYLIKTRGQQVTLSCSPISGHRSVSWYQQTPGQGLQFLFEYFSETQRNKGNFPGRFSGRQFSNSRSEMNVSTLELGDSALYLCASSSEWGGTEAFFGQGTRLTVV.

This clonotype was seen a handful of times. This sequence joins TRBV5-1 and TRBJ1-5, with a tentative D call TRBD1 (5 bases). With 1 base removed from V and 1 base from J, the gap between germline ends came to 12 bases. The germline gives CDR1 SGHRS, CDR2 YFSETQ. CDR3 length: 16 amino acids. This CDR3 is CASSLPGLGSNQPQHF. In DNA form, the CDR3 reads TGCGCCAGCAGCTTGCCGGGACTGGGGAGCAATCAGCCCCAGCATTTT.

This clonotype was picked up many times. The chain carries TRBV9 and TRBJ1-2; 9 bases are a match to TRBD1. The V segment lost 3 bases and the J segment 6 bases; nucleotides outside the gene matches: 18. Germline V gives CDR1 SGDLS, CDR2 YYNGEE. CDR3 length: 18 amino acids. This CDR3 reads CASSAGLYRGRVTNGYTF. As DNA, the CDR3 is TGTGCCAGCAGCGCGGGATTATACAGGGGGCGAGTAACGAATGGCTACACCTTC.

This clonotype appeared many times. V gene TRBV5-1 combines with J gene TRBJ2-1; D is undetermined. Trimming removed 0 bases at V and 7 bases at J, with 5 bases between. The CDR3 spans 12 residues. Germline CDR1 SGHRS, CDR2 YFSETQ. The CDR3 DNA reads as TGCGCCAGCAGCTTGGGGCAGAATGAGCAGTTCTTC. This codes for CASSLGQNEQFF.

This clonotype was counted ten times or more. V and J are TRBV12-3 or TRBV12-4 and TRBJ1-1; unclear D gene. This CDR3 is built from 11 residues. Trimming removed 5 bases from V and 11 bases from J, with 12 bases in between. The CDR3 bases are TGTGCCAGCAGTCGTACCTTCCGTGCTTTCTTT. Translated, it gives CASSRTFRAFF.

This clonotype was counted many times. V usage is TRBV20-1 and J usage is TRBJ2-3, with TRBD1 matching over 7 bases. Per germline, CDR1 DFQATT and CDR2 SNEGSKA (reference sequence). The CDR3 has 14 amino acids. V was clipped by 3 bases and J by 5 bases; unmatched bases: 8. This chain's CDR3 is CSASSWDSLDTQYF. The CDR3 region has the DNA TGCAGTGCTAGTTCCTGGGACAGCCTAGATACGCAGTATTTT.